One and the same sample provided the 9 T cell receptor beta chains below, sequenced in a study of blood T cell repertoires in COVID-19. Only in-frame clones appear in the TCRdb table, and some are missing; sequencing was by immunoSEQ multiplex PCR. Here the sample spans around 450,000 clones, approximately 90% being singletons. Material: PBMCs or T cells enriched from blood (not recorded which). The receptors stem from a woman aged 18-29 years who had recovered from COVID-19.

The chain recombines TRBV5-1 with TRBJ1-1, with TRBD1 matching 8 bases. This CDR3 is built from 18 residues. Trimming removed 0 bases from V and 5 bases from J; junction bases left unmatched: 15. Germline V gene data show CDR1 as SGHRS and CDR2 as YFSETQ. Here the CDR3 DNA reads TGCGCCAGCAGCTTGGTAGGGACAGGCGGCCAGCTAGGGACTGAAGCTTTCTTT. Protein: CASSLVGTGGQLGTEAFF.

This clone was detected only once. The rearrangement uses TRBV9 and TRBJ1-6; 7 nucleotides line up with TRBD1. This CDR3 has 14 residues. Trimming took 0 bases from V and 7 from J; bases not matched to a gene: 1. CDR1 is SGDLS, CDR2 YYNGEE, per germline. CDR3 bases: TGTGCCAGCAGCGTAGAACAGGGGAATTCACCCCTCCACTTT. It encodes CASSVEQGNSPLHF.

The V call is TRBV3-1 (or the pseudogene TRBV3-2), the J call TRBJ1-2; 8 nucleotides line up with TRBD1. V shed 3 bases, J shed 6 bases, and the junction held 3 bases outside the gene matches. CDR3 length: 13 residues. Germline V gene sequence: CDR1 LGHDT, CDR2 YNNKEL (reference sequence). CDR3 in DNA: TGTGCCAGCAGCCAGCAGGGACAGGATGGCTACACCTTC. Translated, it gives CASSQQGQDGYTF.

The V and J genes are TRBV25-1 and TRBJ2-3, with TRBD2 matching 10 bases. Germline V gene lookup returns CDR1 MGHDK and CDR2 SYGVNS. The CDR3 sequence is 17 residues long. V was pared by 4 bases and J by 2 bases, with 9 bases of the junction left unmatched. The CDR3 coding sequence is TGTGCCAGCAGTGGAAAAACTAGCGGGGACCACACAGATACGCAGTATTTT. Translation gives CASSGKTSGDHTDTQYF.

This chain connects TRBV11-3 to TRBJ2-5, with D unresolved. Trimming stripped 2 bases from V and 4 bases from J, with 8 bases between. CDR1 SGHNT and CDR2 YENEEA come from the germline V gene. The CDR3 totals 13 residues. In DNA form, the CDR3 reads TGTGCCAGCAGCTTAAACCCGGGAGAGACCCAGTACTTC. Its protein product is CASSLNPGETQYF. The full variable domain, with the rest looked up from reference TRBV11-3 and TRBJ2-5, is EAGVVQSPRYKIIEKKQPVAFWCNPISGHNTLYWYLQNLGQGPELLIRYENEEAVDDSQLPKDRFSAERLKGVDSTLKIQPAELGDSAVYLCASSLNPGETQYFGPGTRLLVL.

This chain joins TRBV12-3 or TRBV12-4 and TRBJ1-2; the D is unclear. The CDR3 has 12 amino acids. V was trimmed by 6 bases and J by 7 bases, leaving 12 bases between them. CDR3 amino acids: CASSPQRSGYTF. DNA for the CDR3: TGTGCCAGCAGCCCGCAACGGAGTGGCTACACCTTC.

This chain connects TRBV18 to TRBJ1-6; D is unresolved. Looked up from germline, CDR1 is KGHSH and CDR2 is LQKENI. Trimming stripped 0 bases from V and 9 bases from J, with 12 bases between. The CDR3 has 15 residues. The CDR3 DNA reads as TGTGCCAGCTCACCACCCGCGTCGGGGAGTTCACCCCTCCACTTT. As protein: CASSPPASGSSPLHF.

V and J are TRBV3-1 (or the pseudogene TRBV3-2) and TRBJ2-7, with D tentatively TRBD2 (6 bases). CDR3 length: 12 residues. V lost 2 bases and J lost 7, with 9 bases in between. From germline, CDR1 is LGHDT and CDR2 YNNKEL (reference sequence). The CDR3 sequence: CASSQLSGEQYF. In nucleotides, the CDR3 is TGTGCCAGCAGCCAACTCAGCGGGGAGCAGTACTTC.

The chain has TRBV7-6 and TRBJ2-7, with 7 nucleotides matching TRBD1. With V trimmed by 1 base and J by 10 bases, 1 base remained unmatched. The V gene's germline CDR1 is SGHVS and CDR2 FNYEAQ. The CDR3 is made up of 11 amino acids. In DNA form, the CDR3 reads TGTGCCAGCAGCTTAGAAGGGGGCCAGTACTTC. This codes for CASSLEGGQYF. Filled out from reference TRBV7-6 and TRBJ2-7, the complete variable domain reads GAGVSQSPRYKVTKRGQDVALRCDPISGHVSLYWYRQALGQGPEFLTYFNYEAQQDKSGLPNDRFSAERPEGSISTLTIQRTEQRDSAMYRCASSLEGGQYFGPGTRLTVT.